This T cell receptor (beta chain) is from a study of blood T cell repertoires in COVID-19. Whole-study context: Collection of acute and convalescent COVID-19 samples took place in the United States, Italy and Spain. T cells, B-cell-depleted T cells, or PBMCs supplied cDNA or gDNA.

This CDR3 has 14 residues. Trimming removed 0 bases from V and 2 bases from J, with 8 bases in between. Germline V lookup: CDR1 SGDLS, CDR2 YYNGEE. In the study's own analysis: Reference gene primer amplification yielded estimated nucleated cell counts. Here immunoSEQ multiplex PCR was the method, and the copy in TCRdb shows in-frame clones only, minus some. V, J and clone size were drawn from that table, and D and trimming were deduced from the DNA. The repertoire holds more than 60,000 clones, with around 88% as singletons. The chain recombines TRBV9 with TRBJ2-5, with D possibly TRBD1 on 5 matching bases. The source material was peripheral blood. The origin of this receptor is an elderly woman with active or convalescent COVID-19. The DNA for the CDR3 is TGTGCCAGCAGCGTAGTGGGGCAGCAAGAGACCCAGTACTTC. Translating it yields CASSVVGQQETQYF. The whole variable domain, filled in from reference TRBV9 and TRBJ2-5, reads DSGVTQTPKHLITATGQRVTLRCSPRSGDLSVYWYQQSLDQGLQFLIQYYNGEERAKGNILERFSAQQFPDLHSELNLSSLELGDSALYFCASSVVGQQETQYFGPGTRLLVL.